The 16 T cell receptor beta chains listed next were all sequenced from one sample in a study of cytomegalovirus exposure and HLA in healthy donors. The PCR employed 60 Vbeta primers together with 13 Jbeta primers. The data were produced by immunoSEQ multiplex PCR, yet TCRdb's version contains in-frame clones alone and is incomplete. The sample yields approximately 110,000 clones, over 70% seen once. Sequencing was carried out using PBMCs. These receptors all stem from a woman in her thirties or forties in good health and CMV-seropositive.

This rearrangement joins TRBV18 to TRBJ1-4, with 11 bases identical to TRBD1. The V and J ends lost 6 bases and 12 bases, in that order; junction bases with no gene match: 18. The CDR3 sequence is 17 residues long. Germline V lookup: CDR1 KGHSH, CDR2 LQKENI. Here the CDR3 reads CASSHGQGAKGLEELFF. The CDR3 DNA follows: TGTGCCAGCTCTCATGGACAGGGGGCGAAGGGGCTTGAGGAACTGTTTTTT.

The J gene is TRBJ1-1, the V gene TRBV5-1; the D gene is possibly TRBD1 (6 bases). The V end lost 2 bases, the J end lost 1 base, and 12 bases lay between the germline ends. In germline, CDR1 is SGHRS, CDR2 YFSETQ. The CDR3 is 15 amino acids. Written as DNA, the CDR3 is TGCGCCAGCAGCTTATTCAGGGGTCAGAACACTGAAGCTTTCTTT. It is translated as CASSLFRGQNTEAFF.

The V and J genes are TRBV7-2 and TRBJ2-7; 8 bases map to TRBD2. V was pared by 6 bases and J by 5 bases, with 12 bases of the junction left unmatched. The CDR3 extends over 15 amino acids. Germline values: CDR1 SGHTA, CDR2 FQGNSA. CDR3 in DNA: TGTGCCAGCAGTTTTGGAGAATCGGGACTAGACGAGCAGTACTTC. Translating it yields CASSFGESGLDEQYF.

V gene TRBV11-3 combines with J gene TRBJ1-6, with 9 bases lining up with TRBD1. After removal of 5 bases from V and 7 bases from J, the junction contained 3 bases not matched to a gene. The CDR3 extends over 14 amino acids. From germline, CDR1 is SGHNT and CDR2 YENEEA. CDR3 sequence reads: CASSPDRGNSPLHF. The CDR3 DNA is TGTGCCAGCAGCCCAGACAGGGGGAATTCACCCCTCCACTTT.

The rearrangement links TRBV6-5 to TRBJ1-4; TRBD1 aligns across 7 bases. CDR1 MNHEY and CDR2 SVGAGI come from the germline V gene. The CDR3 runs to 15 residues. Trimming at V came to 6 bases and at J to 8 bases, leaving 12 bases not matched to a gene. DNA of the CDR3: TGTGCCAGCAGCTTACGTAGACAGGGCCGAGAAAAACTGTTTTTT. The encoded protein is CASSLRRQGREKLFF.

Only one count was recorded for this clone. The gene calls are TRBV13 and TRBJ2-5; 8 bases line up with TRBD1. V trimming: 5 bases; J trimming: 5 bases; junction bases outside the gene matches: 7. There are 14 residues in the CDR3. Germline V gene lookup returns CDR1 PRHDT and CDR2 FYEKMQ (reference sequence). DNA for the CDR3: TGTGCCAGCAGCCAGGACAGGGTAGGGGAGACCCAGTACTTC. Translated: CASSQDRVGETQYF.

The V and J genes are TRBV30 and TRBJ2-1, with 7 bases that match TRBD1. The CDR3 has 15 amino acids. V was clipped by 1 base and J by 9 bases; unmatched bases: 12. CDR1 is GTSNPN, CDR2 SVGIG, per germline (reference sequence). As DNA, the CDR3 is TGTGCCTGGAGTGAGACAGGGATACTCTCGGGTGAGCAGTTCTTC. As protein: CAWSETGILSGEQFF.

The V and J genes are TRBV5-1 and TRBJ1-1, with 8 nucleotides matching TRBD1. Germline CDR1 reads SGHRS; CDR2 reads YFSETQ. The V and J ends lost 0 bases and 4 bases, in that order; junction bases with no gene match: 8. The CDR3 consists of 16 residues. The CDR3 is CASSLVYRGRSTEAFF. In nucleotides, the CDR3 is TGCGCCAGCAGCTTGGTTTACAGGGGGAGGTCCACTGAAGCTTTCTTT.

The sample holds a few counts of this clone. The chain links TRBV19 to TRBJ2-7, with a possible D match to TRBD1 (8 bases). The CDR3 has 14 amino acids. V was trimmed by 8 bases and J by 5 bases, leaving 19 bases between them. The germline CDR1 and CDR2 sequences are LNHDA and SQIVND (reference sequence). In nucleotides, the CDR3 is TGTGCCAGTGCGGACAGGGCCGGGACTAACGAGCAGTACTTC. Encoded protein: CASADRAGTNEQYF.

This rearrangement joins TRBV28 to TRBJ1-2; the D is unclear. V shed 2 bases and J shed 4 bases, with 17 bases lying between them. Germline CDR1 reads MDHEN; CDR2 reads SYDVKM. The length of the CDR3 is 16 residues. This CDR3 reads CASSLGGASNVYGYTF. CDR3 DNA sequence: TGTGCCAGCAGTTTAGGAGGAGCCTCTAACGTCTATGGCTACACCTTC.

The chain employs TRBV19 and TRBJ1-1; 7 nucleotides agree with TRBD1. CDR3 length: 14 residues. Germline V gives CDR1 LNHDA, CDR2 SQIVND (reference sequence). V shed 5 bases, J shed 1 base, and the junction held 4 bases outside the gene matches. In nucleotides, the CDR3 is TGTGCCAGTAGTCCTAGGACAGGGAACACTGAAGCTTTCTTT. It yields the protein CASSPRTGNTEAFF.

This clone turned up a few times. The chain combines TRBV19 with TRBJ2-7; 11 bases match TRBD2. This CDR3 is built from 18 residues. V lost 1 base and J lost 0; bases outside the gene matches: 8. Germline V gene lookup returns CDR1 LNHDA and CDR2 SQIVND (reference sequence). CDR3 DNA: TGTGCCAGTAGTATAGGAGGTAGCGGGAGGGCCTTCTCCTACGAGCAGTACTTC. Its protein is CASSIGGSGRAFSYEQYF.

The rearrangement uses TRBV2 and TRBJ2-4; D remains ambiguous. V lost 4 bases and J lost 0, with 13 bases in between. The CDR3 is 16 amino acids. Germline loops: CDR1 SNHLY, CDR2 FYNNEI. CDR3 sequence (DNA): TGTGCCAGCAGTGTCCACTCCAACGCAGCCAAAAACATTCAGTACTTC. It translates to CASSVHSNAAKNIQYF.

CDR3 loop: CASSPGVVTGNEQFF. DNA for the CDR3: TGCGCCAGCAGCCCAGGGGTGGTAACTGGCAATGAGCAGTTCTTC. V and J are TRBV4-1 and TRBJ2-1, with D possibly TRBD1 on 6 matching bases. Germline-derived CDR1 and CDR2 are MGHRA and YSYEKL. V was cut by 4 bases and J by 6 bases, with 16 bases left in between. The CDR3 sequence is 15 residues long.

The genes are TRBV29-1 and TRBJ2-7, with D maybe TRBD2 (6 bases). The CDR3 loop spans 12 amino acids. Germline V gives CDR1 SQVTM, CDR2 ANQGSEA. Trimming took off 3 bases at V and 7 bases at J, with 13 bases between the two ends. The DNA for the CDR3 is TGCAGCGTTGATTTGGGACTGGGGGAGCAGTACTTC. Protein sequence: CSVDLGLGEQYF.

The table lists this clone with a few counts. Here the CDR3 reads CASSLKTSGVNEQFF. The CDR3 region has the DNA TGTGCCAGCAGCCTTAAGACTAGCGGGGTTAATGAGCAGTTCTTC. The chain joins TRBV9 to TRBJ2-1; 11 nucleotides match TRBD2. This CDR3 spans 15 amino acids. V lost 4 bases and J lost 7; bases outside the gene matches: 7. Germline V CDR1 and CDR2: SGDLS, YYNGEE.